Below, 24 T cell receptor beta chains from the same sample are listed, as sequenced in a study of T cell changes during pregnancy in multiple sclerosis. The assay was immunoSEQ multiplex PCR, and TCRdb's table has in-frame clones only and misses some. Of fewer than 85,000 clones in the sample, over 75% were seen once. The specimen comprised peripheral blood, sampled before pregnancy. These receptors were taken from a female donor with multiple sclerosis, enrolled in a pregnancy study.

This chain joins TRBV4-3 and TRBJ1-2; 10 bases are a match to TRBD1. With 6 bases clipped from V and 8 bases from J, the junction kept 9 bases outside the gene matches. Germline V CDR1 and CDR2: LGHNA, YSLEER. CDR3 size: 14 residues. This CDR3 is CASSQMTGGGGYTF. CDR3 DNA sequence: TGCGCCAGCAGTCAGATGACAGGGGGCGGAGGCTACACCTTC.

J is TRBJ1-1 and V is TRBV19; no clear D. This CDR3 is 16 amino acids long. Trimming cost V 1 base and J 0 bases, with 12 bases left between them. Per germline, CDR1 LNHDA and CDR2 SQIVND (reference sequence). The CDR3 reads CASSIVWVDMNTEAFF. The CDR3 nucleotides read TGTGCCAGTAGTATAGTGTGGGTCGACATGAACACTGAAGCTTTCTTT.

The rearrangement uses TRBV5-1 and TRBJ2-1; 8 bases are shared with TRBD2. CDR1 and CDR2 from the germline V gene are SGHRS and YFSETQ. The CDR3 runs 14 residues. V lost 0 bases, J lost 9 bases, and 5 bases stayed unmatched. Here the CDR3 reads CASSLGGLGVEQFF. CDR3 DNA: TGCGCCAGCAGCTTGGGGGGACTAGGAGTTGAGCAGTTCTTC.

The CDR3 protein is CASSDAMNTEAFF. The CDR3 coding sequence is TGTGCCAGCAGTGATGCGATGAACACTGAAGCTTTCTTT. The chain carries TRBV2 and TRBJ1-1; D not certain. Between the trimmed V and J ends, which lost 3 bases and 0 bases, there was a span of 5 bases. CDR1 is SNHLY, CDR2 FYNNEI, per germline. The CDR3 spans 13 residues.

V is TRBV21-1 and J is TRBJ2-5; the table's D call, TRBD1, was not checked against the DNA. TRBV21-1 is designated a pseudogene. There are 14 residues in the CDR3. The CDR3 DNA is TGTGCCAGCAGCCGGACAGGCCAACTGGAGACCCAGTACTTC. The encoded protein is CASSRTGQLETQYF.

The chain uses TRBV5-1 and TRBJ1-5; 8 positions match TRBD1. The germline gives CDR1 SGHRS, CDR2 YFSETQ. After removal of 4 bases from V and 0 bases from J, the junction contained 9 bases not matched to a gene. CDR3 length equals 17 residues. CDR3 sequence (DNA): TGCGCCAGCAGCGCCGGGACAGGAGAGAATAGCAATCAGCCCCAGCATTTT. Residues: CASSAGTGENSNQPQHF.

This chain uses TRBV6-1 with TRBJ2-7; weak D call: TRBD2 (5 bases). Trimming took off 4 bases at V and 8 bases at J, with 15 bases between the two ends. The CDR3 sequence is 13 residues long. Germline CDR1 MNHNS, CDR2 SASEGT. CDR3 coding DNA: TGTGCCAGCAGTGCCCTCCGGGATTTCCAGCAGTACTTC. Residues: CASSALRDFQQYF.

The chain employs TRBV7-5 and TRBJ1-1. TRBV7-5 is termed a pseudogene. This CDR3 comprises 15 residues. CDR3 region: CARSTRRRENTEAFF. CDR3 in DNA: TGTGCCAGAAGCACCCGCCGTCGGGAGAACACTGAAGCTTTCTTT.

The rearrangement uses TRBV6-5 and TRBJ1-1; a possible D gene is TRBD1 (6 bases). CDR1 is MNHEY and CDR2 is SVGAGI in the germline V gene. The V and J ends lost 5 bases and 0 bases respectively, with 13 bases between them. The CDR3 extends over 15 amino acids. CDR3 loop: CASSTTDRLNTEAFF. The CDR3 coding sequence is TGTGCCAGCAGTACCACCGACAGGTTGAACACTGAAGCTTTCTTT.

The chain couples TRBV18 to TRBJ1-1, with D possibly matching TRBD1 (5 bases). Trimming left V 10 bases short and J 1 base short, with 13 bases between. Germline loops: CDR1 KGHSH, CDR2 LQKENI. There are 13 residues in the CDR3. Here the CDR3 reads CATLTGRNTEAFF. The CDR3 DNA reads TGTGCCACCCTAACAGGCCGGAACACTGAAGCTTTCTTT. The whole variable domain, remainder taken from reference TRBV18 and TRBJ1-1, is NAGVMQNPRHLVRRRGQEARLRCSPMKGHSHVYWYRQLPEEGLKFMVYLQKENIIDESGMPKERFSAEFPKEGPSILRIQQVVRGDSAAYFCATLTGRNTEAFFGQGTRLTVV.

V gene TRBV2 combines with J gene TRBJ1-6, with 9 nucleotides matching TRBD1. CDR3 size: 15 residues. CDR1 and CDR2 from the germline V gene are SNHLY and FYNNEI. The J segment lost 9 bases and the V segment lost 9 bases, leaving 12 bases of the junction unmatched. CDR3 DNA: TGTGCCAGTTCAATCGAGGGGACAGGGACTTCACCCCTCCACTTT. Its protein product is CASSIEGTGTSPLHF.

This chain links TRBV5-1 with TRBJ1-1, with 7 bases matching TRBD1. This CDR3 comprises 15 residues. Germline CDR1 and CDR2: SGHRS and YFSETQ. With V trimmed by 4 bases and J by 8 bases, 14 bases remained unmatched. The CDR3 here is CASSPSDRPPEEAFF. The CDR3, as DNA: TGCGCCAGCAGCCCTTCGGACAGGCCCCCCGAAGAAGCTTTCTTT. Based on the CDR3 plus reference TRBV5-1 and TRBJ1-1, the full variable domain is KAGVTQTPRYLIKTRGQQVTLSCSPISGHRSVSWYQQTPGQGLQFLFEYFSETQRNKGNFPGRFSGRQFSNSRSEMNVSTLELGDSALYLCASSPSDRPPEEAFFGQGTRLTVV.

The V gene is TRBV7-9, the J gene TRBJ1-1; 7 positions match TRBD1. This CDR3 contains 13 residues. Germline V gene data show CDR1 as SEHNR and CDR2 as FQNEAQ (reference sequence). V was clipped by 2 bases and J by 9 bases; unmatched bases: 6. The CDR3 spells CASSLKGASKAFF. Here the CDR3 DNA reads TGTGCCAGCAGCTTAAAGGGGGCCAGCAAAGCTTTCTTT.

The chain uses TRBV5-1 and TRBJ1-2; D gene uncertain. The germline CDR1 and CDR2 sequences are SGHRS and YFSETQ. CDR3 length: 14 residues. Trimming shortened V by 0 bases and J by 5 bases, and 11 bases separated the two germline ends. CDR3 sequence reads: CASSLVGRRYGYTF. DNA of the CDR3: TGCGCCAGCAGCTTGGTAGGGAGAAGATATGGCTACACCTTC.

This chain joins TRBV29-1 and TRBJ2-7, with 7 bases matching TRBD1. The V segment lost 5 bases and the J segment 3 bases; nucleotides outside the gene matches: 4. Looked up from germline, CDR1 is SQVTM and CDR2 is ANQGSEA. This CDR3 is built from 12 residues. The CDR3 DNA follows: TGCAGCGTTTCACCAGGGGGCTACGAGCAGTACTTC. It specifies CSVSPGGYEQYF.

The rearrangement links TRBV5-4 to TRBJ2-3; TRBD2 agrees at 8 bases. The CDR3 loop spans 16 amino acids. Germline assignment: CDR1 SGHNT and CDR2 YYREEE (reference sequence). With V trimmed by 2 bases and J by 4 bases, 9 bases remained unmatched. The CDR3 here is CASSFLGLEFSDTQYF. As DNA, the CDR3 is TGTGCCAGCAGCTTCCTGGGACTAGAATTTTCAGATACGCAGTATTTT. Supplemented by reference TRBV5-4 and TRBJ2-3, the full variable domain reads ETGVTQSPTHLIKTRGQQVTLRCSSQSGHNTVSWYQQALGQGPQFIFQYYREEENGRGNFPPRFSGLQFPNYSSELNVNALELDDSALYLCASSFLGLEFSDTQYFGPGTRLTVL.

V is TRBV5-5 and J is TRBJ2-7; 7 bases match TRBD1. Germline V gives CDR1 SGHKS, CDR2 YYEKEE (reference sequence). This CDR3 region has 15 residues. J gave up 3 bases and V 4 bases, and 10 bases lay outside the gene matches. DNA of the CDR3: TGTGCCAGCAGCCCTAGACAGGGCGCCGGCTACGAGCAGTACTTC. It translates to CASSPRQGAGYEQYF.

This chain uses TRBV5-1 with TRBJ1-6; D gene ambiguous. Germline CDR1 and CDR2: SGHRS and YFSETQ. The V and J ends lost 4 bases and 5 bases respectively, with 13 bases between them. There are 15 residues in the CDR3. CDR3 sequence (DNA): TGCGCCAGCAGCCGCGGGTCAAGGGATAATTCACCCCTCCACTTT. This codes for CASSRGSRDNSPLHF. Filled out from reference TRBV5-1 and TRBJ1-6, the complete variable domain reads KAGVTQTPRYLIKTRGQQVTLSCSPISGHRSVSWYQQTPGQGLQFLFEYFSETQRNKGNFPGRFSGRQFSNSRSEMNVSTLELGDSALYLCASSRGSRDNSPLHFGNGTRLTVT.

The rearrangement links TRBV27 to TRBJ2-1, with 7 positions matching TRBD2. Trimming cost V 2 bases and J 7 bases; bases outside gene matches: 8. The CDR3 spans 15 residues. Germline CDR1 and CDR2: MNHEY and SMNVEV (reference sequence). The CDR3 loop is CASSLTTSGLNEQFF. The CDR3 coding sequence is TGTGCCAGCAGTTTAACAACCTCGGGACTAAATGAGCAGTTCTTC.

A note on this clone: Other DNA sequences from this sample encode an identical CDR3 as well. CDR3 amino acids: CASSDQGSSYEQYF. The CDR3 DNA reads TGTGCCAGCAGTGACCAGGGCTCGTCCTACGAGCAGTACTTC. The chain is built from TRBV2 and TRBJ2-7; D is possibly TRBD1 (5 bases). V was trimmed by 3 bases and J by 1 base, leaving 10 bases between them. Germline V gene lookup returns CDR1 SNHLY and CDR2 FYNNEI. The CDR3 is made up of 14 amino acids.

This chain links TRBV13 with TRBJ1-2; D perhaps matches TRBD1 (6 bases). The CDR3 totals 15 residues. V gave up 0 bases and J gave up 7 bases, with 15 bases separating them. Germline lookup yields CDR1 PRHDT and CDR2 FYEKMQ (reference sequence). DNA for the CDR3: TGTGCCAGCAGCTTAGGCAGGGGTTCGTCTGTTGGCTACACCTTC. Amino acids: CASSLGRGSSVGYTF.

This clone was detected once. The V call is TRBV6-1, the J call TRBJ2-1; maybe TRBD1 (6 bases). Germline V gives CDR1 MNHNS, CDR2 SASEGT. The length of the CDR3 is 13 residues. V was cut by 4 bases and J by 4 bases, with 8 bases left in between. The CDR3 bases are TGTGCCAGCAGTGGGACAGAATACAATGAGCAGTTCTTC. Translation gives CASSGTEYNEQFF.

The chain uses TRBV28 and TRBJ2-7; D is unclear. V shed 2 bases and J shed 0 bases, with 5 bases lying between them. The CDR3 spans 13 residues. Germline loops: CDR1 MDHEN, CDR2 SYDVKM. The CDR3 region is CASSLPLSYEQYF. The CDR3 DNA sequence: TGTGCCAGCAGTTTACCCCTCTCCTACGAGCAGTACTTC.

This chain links TRBV4-2 with TRBJ1-6; 7 bases are a match to TRBD1. Germline CDR1 reads LGHNA; CDR2 reads YNFKEQ. J was trimmed by 10 bases and V by 5 bases; bases with no gene match: 14. The CDR3 totals 16 residues. In nucleotides, the CDR3 is TGTGCCAGCAGCTTGGGGGGCCCTATAGGGGGCTCACCCCTCCACTTT. Amino acid sequence: CASSLGGPIGGSPLHF.